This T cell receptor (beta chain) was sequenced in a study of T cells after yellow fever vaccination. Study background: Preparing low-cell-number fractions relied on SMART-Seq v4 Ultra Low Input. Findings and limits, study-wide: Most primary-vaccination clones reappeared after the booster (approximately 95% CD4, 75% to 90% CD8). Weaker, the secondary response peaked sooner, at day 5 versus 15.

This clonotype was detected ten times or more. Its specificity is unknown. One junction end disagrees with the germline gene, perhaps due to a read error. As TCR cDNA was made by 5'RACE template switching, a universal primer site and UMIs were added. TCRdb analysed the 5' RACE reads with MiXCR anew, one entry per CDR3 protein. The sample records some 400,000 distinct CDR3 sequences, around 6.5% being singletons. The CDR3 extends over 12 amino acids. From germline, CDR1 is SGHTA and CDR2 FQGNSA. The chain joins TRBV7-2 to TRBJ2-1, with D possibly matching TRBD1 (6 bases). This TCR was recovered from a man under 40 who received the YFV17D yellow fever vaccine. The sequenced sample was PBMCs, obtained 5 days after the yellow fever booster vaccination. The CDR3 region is CASRAAGGGRGF. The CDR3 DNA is TGTGCCAGCAGAGCAGCCGGCGGTGGCAGGGGCTTC.